These T cell receptor beta chains were read from a single sample in a study of cytomegalovirus exposure and HLA in healthy donors. Libraries were prepared by immunoSEQ multiplex PCR; TCRdb keeps only in-frame clonotypes and omits some of them. The sample carries fewer than 200,000 clones, over 65% recorded once. The sample consisted of PBMCs. Receptors originate from a female donor in good health and CMV-seronegative. Both conserved end residues are trimmed from each CDR3.

V gene: TRBV6-5; CDR3 protein: ASILVGGGTEAF
V gene: TRBV11-1; CDR3 protein: ASSLNPTLSTDTQY
V gene: TRBV7-2; CDR3 protein: ASHLRGAGYT
V gene: TRBV28; CDR3 protein: ASRPGGTSGGN
V gene: TRBV15; CDR3 protein: ATSRGSSGGTDTQY
V gene: TRBV28; CDR3 protein: ASSLYGPGETQY
V gene: TRBV11-3; CDR3 protein: ASPGMRTKNSQY
V gene: TRBV19; CDR3 protein: ASSIQGGITSYGYT
V gene: TRBV14; CDR3 protein: ASSQSAGVTYNEQF
V gene: TRBV7-9; CDR3 protein: ASSLVQGNTEAF
V gene: TRBV2; CDR3 protein: ASSERWYNEQF
V gene: TRBV27; CDR3 protein: ASHGIKDRVLDTGGNTEAF
V gene: TRBV30; CDR3 protein: AWSKLAVTYEQY
V gene: TRBV6-1; CDR3 protein: ASSEAPGGQPQH
V gene: TRBV11-3; CDR3 protein: ASSLAGTTTEAF
V gene: TRBV6-5; CDR3 protein: ASSYSAGAAGNTIY
V gene: TRBV7-9; CDR3 protein: ASSSTRGVTEAF
V gene: TRBV6-1; CDR3 protein: ASRGQTNEKLF
V gene: TRBV27; CDR3 protein: ATRKRLAGTDTQY
V gene: TRBV30; CDR3 protein: AWRTGGANTGELF
V gene: TRBV6-6; CDR3 protein: ASSPQAPYEQY
V gene: TRBV6-5; CDR3 protein: ASSSILPTPSYEQY
V gene: TRBV6-5; CDR3 protein: ASRNRQVINGEQY
V gene: TRBV18; CDR3 protein: ASSPLGLAGANEQF
V gene: TRBV10-3; CDR3 protein: AISEGSGANGLT
V gene: TRBV5-1; CDR3 protein: ASSPPAGAADTQY
V gene: TRBV29-1; CDR3 protein: SVGTSGFADTQY
V gene: TRBV27; CDR3 protein: ASSNQGGPYEQY
V gene: TRBV29-1; CDR3 protein: SVYRGSEAF
V gene: TRBV7-8; CDR3 protein: ASSLVPGVRGTGELF
V gene: TRBV19; CDR3 protein: ATNLGSGYGYT
V gene: TRBV27; CDR3 protein: ASSFKGGYRLEQY
V gene: TRBV7-9; CDR3 protein: ASSLAGGGKR
V gene: TRBV30; CDR3 protein: AWSVPSYNEQF
V gene: TRBV12-5; CDR3 protein: ASGLSTPLDEQF
V gene: TRBV19; CDR3 protein: ASSSRQGNGNTIY
V gene: TRBV9; CDR3 protein: ASSVGSLAGAQETQY
V gene: TRBV7-2; CDR3 protein: ASSLTPGVAF
V gene: TRBV5-1; CDR3 protein: ASSRDGTGENIQY
V gene: TRBV7-2; CDR3 protein: ASSLDSGGVYEQY